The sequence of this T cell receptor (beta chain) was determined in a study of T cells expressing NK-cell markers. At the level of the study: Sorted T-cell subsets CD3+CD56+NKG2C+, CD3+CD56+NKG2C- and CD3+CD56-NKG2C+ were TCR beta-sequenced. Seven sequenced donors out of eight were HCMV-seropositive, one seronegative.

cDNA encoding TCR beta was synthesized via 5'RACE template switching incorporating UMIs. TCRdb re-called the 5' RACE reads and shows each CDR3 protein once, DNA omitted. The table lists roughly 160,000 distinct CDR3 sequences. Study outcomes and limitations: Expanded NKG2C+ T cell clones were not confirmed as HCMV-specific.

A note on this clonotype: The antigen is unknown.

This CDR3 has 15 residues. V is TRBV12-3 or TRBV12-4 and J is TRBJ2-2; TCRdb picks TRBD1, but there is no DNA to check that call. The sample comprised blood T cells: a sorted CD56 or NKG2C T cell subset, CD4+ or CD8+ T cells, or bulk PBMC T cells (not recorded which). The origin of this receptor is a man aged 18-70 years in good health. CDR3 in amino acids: CASPPGGGNTGELFF.